This T cell receptor (beta chain) was sequenced for a study of blood T cell repertoires in COVID-19. On the study more broadly: The samples span acute and convalescent COVID-19 from the United States, Italy and Spain. PBMCs, B-cell-depleted T cells, or T cells provided the cDNA or gDNA that made up the material.

As for this clone: Other DNA sequences of this sample code for an identical CDR3.

Per the authors' pipeline: Reference gene primer amplification gave estimated nucleated cell counts. Sequencing was performed with immunoSEQ multiplex PCR; in TCRdb, only in-frame clones are kept and a portion is missing. That table gives V, J and clone size, and the DNA gave D and trimming. Here the sample spans 250,000 to 300,000 clones, approximately 85% being singletons. Source material: peripheral blood. This TCR was sampled from a man in his forties or fifties with active or convalescent COVID-19.

CDR3 coding DNA: TGCGCCAGCAGCTTGGGGGCGAACACTGAAGCTTTCTTT. This gives the protein CASSLGANTEAFF. This sequence joins TRBV5-1 and TRBJ1-1, with no clear D. Germline-derived CDR1 and CDR2 are SGHRS and YFSETQ. The V end lost 0 bases, the J end lost 1 base, and 4 bases lay between the germline ends. The CDR3 covers 13 residues.